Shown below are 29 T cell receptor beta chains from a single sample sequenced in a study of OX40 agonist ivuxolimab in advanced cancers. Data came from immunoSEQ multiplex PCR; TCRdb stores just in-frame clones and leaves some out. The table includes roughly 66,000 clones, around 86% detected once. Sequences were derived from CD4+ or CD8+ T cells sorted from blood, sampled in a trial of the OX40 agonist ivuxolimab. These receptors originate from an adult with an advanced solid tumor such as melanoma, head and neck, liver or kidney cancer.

CDR3 sequence (DNA): TGTGCCACCAGCAGAGATGCGTTGAACACTGAAGCTTTCTTT. It translates to CATSRDALNTEAFF. This chain connects TRBV15 to TRBJ1-1; D not certain. This CDR3 comprises 14 residues. The V end lost 0 bases, the J end lost 0 bases, and 5 bases lay between the germline ends. The germline V gene encodes CDR1 LNHNV and CDR2 YYDKDF (reference sequence).

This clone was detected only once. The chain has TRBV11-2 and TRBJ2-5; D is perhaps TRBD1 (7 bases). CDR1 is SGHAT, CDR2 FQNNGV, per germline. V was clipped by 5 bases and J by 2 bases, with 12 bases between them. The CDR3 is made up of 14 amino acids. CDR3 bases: TGTGCCAGCAGCGGAGGGACAGTTCAAGAGACCCAGTACTTC. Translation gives CASSGGTVQETQYF.

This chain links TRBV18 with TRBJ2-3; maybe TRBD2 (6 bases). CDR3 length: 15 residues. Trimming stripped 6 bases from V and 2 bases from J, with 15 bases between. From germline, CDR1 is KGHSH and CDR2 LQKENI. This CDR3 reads CASSDYGSHTDTQYF. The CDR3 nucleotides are TGTGCCAGCTCGGATTACGGGAGTCACACAGATACGCAGTATTTT.

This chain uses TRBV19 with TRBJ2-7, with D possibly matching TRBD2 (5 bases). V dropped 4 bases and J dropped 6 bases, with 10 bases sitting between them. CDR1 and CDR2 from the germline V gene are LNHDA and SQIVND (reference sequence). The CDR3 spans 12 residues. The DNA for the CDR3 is TGTGCCAGTAGTACCTTGGGGAGCGAGCAGTACTTC. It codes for CASSTLGSEQYF.

Here the CDR3 DNA reads TGTGCCAGCAGTTTTTTCGAAGAAGCTTTCTTT. This encodes CASSFFEEAFF. This chain connects TRBV28 to TRBJ1-1; D gene ambiguous. This CDR3 contains 11 residues. From germline, CDR1 is MDHEN and CDR2 SYDVKM. Trimming cost V 3 bases and J 8 bases, with 7 bases left between them.

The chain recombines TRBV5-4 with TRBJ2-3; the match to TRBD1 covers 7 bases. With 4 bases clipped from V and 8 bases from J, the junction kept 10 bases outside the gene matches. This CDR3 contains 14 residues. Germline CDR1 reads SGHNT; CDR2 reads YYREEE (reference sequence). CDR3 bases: TGTGCCAGCAGCCAGGGACAGACAGCTGTTACGCAGTATTTT. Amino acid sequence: CASSQGQTAVTQYF.

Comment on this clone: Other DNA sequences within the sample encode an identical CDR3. The CDR3 DNA sequence: TGTGCCAGCAGTTACTCGAAAGGGAACACTGAAGCTTTCTTT. Protein: CASSYSKGNTEAFF. The chain links TRBV6-6 to TRBJ1-1; D ambiguous. Germline V lookup: CDR1 MNHNY, CDR2 SVGAGI (reference sequence). V shed 0 bases and J shed 1 base, with 6 bases lying between them. This CDR3 comprises 14 residues.

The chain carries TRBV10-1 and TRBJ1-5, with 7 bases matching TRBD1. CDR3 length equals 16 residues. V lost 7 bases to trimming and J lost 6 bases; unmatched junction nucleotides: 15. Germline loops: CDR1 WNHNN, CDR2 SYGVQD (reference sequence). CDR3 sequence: CASIRGDSVRVQPQHF. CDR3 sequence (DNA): TGCGCCAGCATCCGGGGGGACAGTGTTCGAGTTCAGCCCCAGCATTTT.

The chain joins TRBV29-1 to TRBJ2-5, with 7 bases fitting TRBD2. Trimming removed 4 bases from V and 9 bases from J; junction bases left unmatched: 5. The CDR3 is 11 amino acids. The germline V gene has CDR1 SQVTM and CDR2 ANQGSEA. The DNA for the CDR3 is TGCAGCGTTGGGGAGGGGATGGCCCAGTACTTC. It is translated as CSVGEGMAQYF.

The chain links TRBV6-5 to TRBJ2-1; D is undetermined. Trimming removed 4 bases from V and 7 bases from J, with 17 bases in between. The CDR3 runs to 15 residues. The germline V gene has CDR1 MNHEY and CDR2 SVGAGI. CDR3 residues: CASSSTPTAPNEQFF. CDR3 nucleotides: TGTGCCAGCAGTTCTACACCAACAGCGCCTAATGAGCAGTTCTTC.

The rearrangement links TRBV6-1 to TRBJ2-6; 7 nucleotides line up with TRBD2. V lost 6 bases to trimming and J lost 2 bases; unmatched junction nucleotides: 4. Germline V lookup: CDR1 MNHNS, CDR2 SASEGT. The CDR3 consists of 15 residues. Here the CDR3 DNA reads TGTGCCAGCAGCCGGGAGGAGGCTGGGGCCAACGTCCTGACTTTC. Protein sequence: CASSREEAGANVLTF.

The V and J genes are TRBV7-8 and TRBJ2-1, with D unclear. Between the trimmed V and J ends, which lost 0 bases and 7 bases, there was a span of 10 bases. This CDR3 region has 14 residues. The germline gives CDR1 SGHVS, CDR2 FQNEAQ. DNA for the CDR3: TGTGCCAGCAGCTTAGCGGGGATACTAAATGAGCAGTTCTTC. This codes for CASSLAGILNEQFF.

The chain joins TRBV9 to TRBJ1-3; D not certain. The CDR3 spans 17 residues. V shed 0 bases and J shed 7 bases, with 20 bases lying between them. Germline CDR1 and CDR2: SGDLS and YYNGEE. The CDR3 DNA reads TGTGCCAGCAGCGTAGTAGGGTTCCGAGGTAGTCGGAACACCATATATTTT. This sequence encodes CASSVVGFRGSRNTIYF.

CDR3 residues: CASSYKDREALGTNEKLFF. In nucleotides, the CDR3 is TGTGCCAGCAGCTACAAGGACAGAGAAGCCCTCGGAACTAATGAAAAACTGTTTTTT. J is TRBJ1-4 and V is TRBV11-2; weak D call: TRBD1 (6 bases). The CDR3 is 19 amino acids. V was cut by 4 bases and J by 1 base, with 22 bases left in between. Germline V gene sequence: CDR1 SGHAT, CDR2 FQNNGV.

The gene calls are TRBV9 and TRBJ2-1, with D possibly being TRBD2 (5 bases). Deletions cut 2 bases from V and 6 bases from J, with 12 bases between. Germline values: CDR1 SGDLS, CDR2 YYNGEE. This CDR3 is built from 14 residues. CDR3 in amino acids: CASSVLTSGNEQFF. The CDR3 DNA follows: TGTGCCAGCAGCGTCCTAACTAGTGGCAATGAGCAGTTCTTC.

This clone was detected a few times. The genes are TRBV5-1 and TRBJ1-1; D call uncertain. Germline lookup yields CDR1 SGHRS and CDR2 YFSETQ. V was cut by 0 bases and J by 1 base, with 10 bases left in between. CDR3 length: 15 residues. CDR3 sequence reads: CASSLGWDRNTEAFF. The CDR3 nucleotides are TGCGCCAGCAGCTTGGGCTGGGATAGGAACACTGAAGCTTTCTTT.

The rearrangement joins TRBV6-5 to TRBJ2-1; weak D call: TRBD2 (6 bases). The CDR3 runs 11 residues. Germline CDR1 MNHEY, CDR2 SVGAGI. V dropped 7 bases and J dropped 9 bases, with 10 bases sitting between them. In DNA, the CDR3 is TGTGCCAGCAATCGGGGGAGTGAGCAGTTCTTC. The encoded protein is CASNRGSEQFF.

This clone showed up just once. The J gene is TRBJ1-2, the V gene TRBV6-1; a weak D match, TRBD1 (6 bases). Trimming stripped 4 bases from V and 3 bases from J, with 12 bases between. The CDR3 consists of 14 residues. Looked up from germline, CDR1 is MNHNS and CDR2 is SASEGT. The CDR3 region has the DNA TGTGCCAGCAGTGTAAAACGACAGGACTATGGCTACACCTTC. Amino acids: CASSVKRQDYGYTF.

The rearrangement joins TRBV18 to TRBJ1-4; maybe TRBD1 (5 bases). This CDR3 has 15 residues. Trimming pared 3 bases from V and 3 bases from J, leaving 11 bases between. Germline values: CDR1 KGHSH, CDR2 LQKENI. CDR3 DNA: TGTGCCAGCTCACCCAAGGGGTTGCCTAATGAAAAACTGTTTTTT. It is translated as CASSPKGLPNEKLFF.

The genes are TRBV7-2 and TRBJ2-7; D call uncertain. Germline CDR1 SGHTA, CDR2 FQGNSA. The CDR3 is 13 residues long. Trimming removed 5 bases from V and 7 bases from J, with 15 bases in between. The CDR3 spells CASSGTIAWEQYF. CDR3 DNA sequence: TGTGCCAGCAGCGGAACCATCGCATGGGAGCAGTACTTC.

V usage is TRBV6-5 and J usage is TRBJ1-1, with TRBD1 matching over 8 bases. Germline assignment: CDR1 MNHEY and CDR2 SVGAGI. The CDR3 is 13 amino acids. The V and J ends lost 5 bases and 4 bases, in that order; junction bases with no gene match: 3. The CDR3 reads CASSQGASTEAFF. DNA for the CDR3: TGTGCCAGCAGTCAGGGGGCGAGCACTGAAGCTTTCTTT.

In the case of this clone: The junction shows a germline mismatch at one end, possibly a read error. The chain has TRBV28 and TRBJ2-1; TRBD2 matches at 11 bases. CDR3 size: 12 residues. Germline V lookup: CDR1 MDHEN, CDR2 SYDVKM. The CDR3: CASNLAGGPLFF. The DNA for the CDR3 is TGTGCCAGCAATTTAGCGGGGGGGCCTTTGTTCTTC.

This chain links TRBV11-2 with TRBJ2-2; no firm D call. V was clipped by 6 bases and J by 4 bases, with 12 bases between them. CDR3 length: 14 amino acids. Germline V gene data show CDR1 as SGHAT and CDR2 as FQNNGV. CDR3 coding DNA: TGTGCCAGCAGGCTACGGCTTGGCACCGGGGAGCTGTTTTTT. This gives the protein CASRLRLGTGELFF.

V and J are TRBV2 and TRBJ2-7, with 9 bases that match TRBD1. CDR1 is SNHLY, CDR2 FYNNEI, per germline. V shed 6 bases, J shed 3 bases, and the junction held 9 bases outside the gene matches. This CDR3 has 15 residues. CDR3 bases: TGTGCCAGCAGGGAGAACAGGGGGCGACTCTACGAGCAGTACTTC. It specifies CASRENRGRLYEQYF.

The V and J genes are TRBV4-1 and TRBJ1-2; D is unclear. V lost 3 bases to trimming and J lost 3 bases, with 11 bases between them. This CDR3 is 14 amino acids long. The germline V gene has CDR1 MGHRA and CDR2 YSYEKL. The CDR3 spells CASSQRVKDYGYTF. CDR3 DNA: TGCGCCAGCAGCCAGAGGGTCAAGGACTATGGCTACACCTTC.

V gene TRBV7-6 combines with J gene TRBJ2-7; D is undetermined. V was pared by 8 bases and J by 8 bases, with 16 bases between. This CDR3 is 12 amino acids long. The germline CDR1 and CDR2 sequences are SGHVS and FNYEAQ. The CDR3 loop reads CASASFFSQQYF. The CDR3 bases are TGTGCCAGCGCTTCATTCTTTTCCCAGCAGTACTTC.

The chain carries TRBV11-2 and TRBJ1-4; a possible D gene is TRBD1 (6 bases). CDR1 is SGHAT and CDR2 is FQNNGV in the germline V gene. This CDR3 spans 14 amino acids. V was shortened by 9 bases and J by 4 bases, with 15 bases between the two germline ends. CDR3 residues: CASSHDRINEKLFF. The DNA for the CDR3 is TGTGCCAGTTCTCATGACAGGATTAATGAAAAACTGTTTTTT.

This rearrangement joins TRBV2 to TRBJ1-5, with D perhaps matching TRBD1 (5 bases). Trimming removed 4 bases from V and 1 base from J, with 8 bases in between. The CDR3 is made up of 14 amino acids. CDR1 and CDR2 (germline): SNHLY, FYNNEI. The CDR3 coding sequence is TGTGCCAGCAGTGTCGGACACAGCAATCAGCCCCAGCATTTT. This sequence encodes CASSVGHSNQPQHF. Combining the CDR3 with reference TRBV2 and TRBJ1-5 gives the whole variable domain EPEVTQTPSHQVTQMGQEVILRCVPISNHLYFYWYRQILGQKVEFLVSFYNNEISEKSEIFDDQFSVERPDGSNFTLKIRSTKLEDSAMYFCASSVGHSNQPQHFGDGTRLSIL.

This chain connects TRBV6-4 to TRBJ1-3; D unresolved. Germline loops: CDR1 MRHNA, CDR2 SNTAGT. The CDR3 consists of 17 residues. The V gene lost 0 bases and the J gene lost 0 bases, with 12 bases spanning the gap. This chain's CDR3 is CASSDSNKSFSGNTIYF. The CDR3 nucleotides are TGTGCCAGCAGTGACTCCAACAAAAGCTTCTCTGGAAACACCATATATTTT.